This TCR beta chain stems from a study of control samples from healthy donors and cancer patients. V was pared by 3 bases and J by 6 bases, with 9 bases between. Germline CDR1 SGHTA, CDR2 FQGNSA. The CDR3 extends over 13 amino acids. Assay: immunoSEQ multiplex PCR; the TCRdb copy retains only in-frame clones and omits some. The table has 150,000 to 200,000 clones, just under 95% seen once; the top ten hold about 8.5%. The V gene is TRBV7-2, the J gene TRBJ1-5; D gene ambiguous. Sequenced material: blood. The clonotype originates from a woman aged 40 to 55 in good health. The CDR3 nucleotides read TGTGCCAGCAGCTTGCATCTGCTTCAGCCCCAGCATTTT. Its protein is CASSLHLLQPQHF.